The 26 T cell receptor beta chains listed next were all sequenced from one sample in a study of tissue T cells after allogeneic stem cell transplantation (dated by TCRdb to 2022 to 2024). Sample time point, as interpreted from the label and publication: mouse harvest day 14 after allogeneic transplant. Each mouse graft, delivered by tail vein injection, combined 10^6 splenic CD5+ T cells with 10^7 T-cell-depleted bone marrow cells. Library preparation was by the immunoSEQ multiplex PCR assay. This immuneACCESS table, as held by TCRdb, lists in-frame sequences with V and J called but not all clones. Of the missing ones, under half trace to an unresolved V gene in checked studies; the others have no known cause. For this sample there are 5,600 or so clones; roughly a third appear just once. Approximately 4.5% of the sample is taken by the ten largest. The sequenced material came from skin. The receptors shown here come from a female BALB/c mouse given C57BL/6 T cells with graft-versus-host disease after an allogeneic hematopoietic cell transplant.

On this clone itself: Here the gene names and germline are mouse. The read ends 1 residue early relative to the CDR3; the germline J gene fills the gap. The chain is built from TRBV26 and TRBJ1-1, with TRBD1 as a possible D gene (6 bases). The CDR3 contains 15 residues. Trimming stripped 2 bases from V and 0 bases from J, with 10 bases between. CDR1 and CDR2 from the germline V gene are KGHPV and FQNQEV (reference sequence). This CDR3 is CASSLTGTTNTEVFF. Incomplete CDR3 DNA: TGTGCCAGCAGTCTGACCGGGACAACAAACACAGAAGTCTTC.

This clone was seen more than once but under ten times. Gene names follow the mouse nomenclature. The part of the CDR3 DNA that was read is TGCTCCAGCAGTCAAGGGACTGGGGGGAACACCGGGCAGCTCTAC. The encoded protein is CSSSQGTGGNTGQLY. From start to end, the CDR3 is CSSSQGTGGNTGQLYF. This chain joins TRBV23 and TRBJ2-2; the D call of TRBD2 is as the table states it, not checked on the DNA. The CDR3 goes on 1 residue after the read ends, and that part is filled in from the germline J gene. CDR3 length: 16 amino acids. Germline V CDR1 and CDR2: KGHTA, FQNQQP.

Concerning this clone itself: Genes and germline come from the mouse. Read coverage stops 1 residue before the CDR3 terminus; the germline J gene supplies the remainder. This chain links TRBV26 with TRBJ2-4; the match to TRBD2 covers 8 bases. The germline CDR1 and CDR2 sequences are KGHPV and FQNQEV (reference sequence). The CDR3 has 15 amino acids. V shed 4 bases and J 3 bases; nucleotides not matched to a gene: 6. The sequenced CDR3 bases are TGTGCCAGCAGTCCGTTCTCTGGGGGGCAAAACACCTTGTAC. Amino acid sequence: CASSPFSGGQNTLY. The full CDR3 sequence reads CASSPFSGGQNTLYF.

This clone showed up just a few times. The genes are named according to mouse. The read ends 1 residue shy of where the CDR3 ends; the end is completed using the germline J gene. The chain combines TRBV26 with TRBJ2-1; no clear D. This CDR3 has 12 amino acids. The V gene's germline CDR1 is KGHPV and CDR2 FQNQEV (reference sequence). The ends were cut back, 2 bases at V and 4 bases at J, with 3 bases in the middle. The CDR3 DNA, read in part, is TGTGCCAGCAGTCTGGAATATGCTGAGCAGTTC. Protein sequence: CASSLEYAEQF. The complete CDR3 protein is CASSLEYAEQFF.

A note on this clone: The genes are named according to mouse. The DNA ends 1 residue before the CDR3 does, and the rest of the CDR3 is filled in from the germline J gene. This chain connects TRBV13-2 to TRBJ2-7, with 11 nucleotides matching TRBD2. This CDR3 region has 14 residues. Trimming took 2 bases from V and 5 from J; bases not matched to a gene: 3. Germline loops: CDR1 NNHNN, CDR2 SYGAGS (reference sequence). CDR3 DNA, as far as it was read: TGTGCCAGCGGTGACACTGGGGGGGCGCATGAACAGTAC. It codes for CASGDTGGAHEQY. Given in full, the CDR3 is CASGDTGGAHEQYF.

On this clone: All gene names here are mouse names. The CDR3 extends 1 residue past the end of the read, so its final part is completed from the germline J gene. The V call is TRBV17, the J call TRBJ2-3, with no clear D. Trimming took 5 bases from V and 3 from J, leaving 9 bases between them. The germline gives CDR1 MNHDT, CDR2 YYDKIL. This CDR3 has 13 residues. Incomplete CDR3 DNA: TGTGCTAGCAGTGGAGGGCCGGCAGAAACGCTGTAT. It specifies CASSGGPAETLY. The full CDR3 reads CASSGGPAETLYF.

Remarks on this clone: Mouse gene names and germline throughout. The CDR3 extends 1 residue past the end of the read, so its final part is completed from the germline J gene. This chain links TRBV24 with TRBJ1-2, with TRBD1 identical over 7 bases. The germline gives CDR1 KGHTA, CDR2 FRNEEI. The CDR3 contains 14 residues. After removal of 6 bases from V and 2 bases from J, the junction contained 6 bases not matched to a gene. The sequenced CDR3 bases are TGTGCCAGCAGGTCAGGGGGGGGGAACTCCGACTACACC. Its translation: CASRSGGGNSDYT. The full CDR3 protein is CASRSGGGNSDYTF.

This clone was observed a few times. The gene names given are mouse names. The read ends 1 residue shy of where the CDR3 ends; the end is completed using the germline J gene. This sequence joins TRBV16 and TRBJ1-3; a weak D match, TRBD1 (6 bases). The V end was cut by 1 base, the J end by 4 bases, with 11 bases between. Germline V gene lookup returns CDR1 SGHSA and CDR2 FRNQAP. This CDR3 has 15 residues. The sequenced CDR3 bases are TGTGCAAGCAGCTTAGCGGGGGCGCCAGGAAATACGCTCTAT. Its translation: CASSLAGAPGNTLY. The whole CDR3 sequence is CASSLAGAPGNTLYF.

In the case of this clone: Gene names and germline match the mouse. The read halts 1 residue ahead of the CDR3 end, with the missing end drawn from the germline J gene. V and J are TRBV26 and TRBJ2-2, with 8 bases identical to TRBD1. Losses at the gene ends were 4 bases for V and 0 bases for J; bases not matched to a gene: 1. Germline CDR1 is KGHPV and CDR2 is FQNQEV (reference sequence). The CDR3 has 15 residues. This chain's CDR3 is CASSRTGTNTGQLYF. The sequenced CDR3 bases are TGTGCCAGCAGTCGGACAGGGACAAACACCGGGCAGCTCTAC.

Within the sample, this clone is large. The germline and genes are mouse ones. The sequenced fragment ends 1 residue before the CDR3 boundary, so the rest is inferred from the germline J gene. The chain has TRBV13-2 and TRBJ1-1, with 11 positions matching TRBD1. This CDR3 is built from 12 residues. The ends lost 5 bases at V and 6 bases at J; junction bases unmatched: 0. Germline CDR1 and CDR2: NNHNN and SYGAGS (reference sequence). The covered CDR3 bases are TGTGCCAGCGGGGACAGGGGGCCAGAAGTCTTC. Its protein product is CASGDRGPEVF. The full CDR3 reads CASGDRGPEVFF.

About this clone: Gene names and germline match the mouse. The read terminates 1 residue before the CDR3 end, so the remaining end is supplied by the germline J gene. The V gene is TRBV12-1, the J gene TRBJ2-4; possibly TRBD1 or TRBD2 for D (6 bases each). CDR1 SGHSN and CDR2 HYEKVE come from the germline V gene. The CDR3 spans 14 residues. Trimming cost V 0 bases and J 6 bases, with 12 bases left between them. Here the CDR3 reads CASSLAGARNTLYF. The sequenced CDR3 bases are TGTGCCAGCTCTCTCGCGGGGGCGCGGAACACCTTGTAC.

As concerns this clone: The genes are named according to mouse. The DNA ends 1 residue before the CDR3 does, and the rest of the CDR3 is filled in from the germline J gene. The chain uses TRBV20 and TRBJ2-4; tentatively, D is TRBD2 (5 bases). Germline V gene lookup returns CDR1 GFQATS and CDR2 STVNSAI. V shed 0 bases and J shed 2 bases, with 6 bases lying between them. The CDR3 runs 13 residues. The DNA read from the CDR3 is TGTGGTGCTAGGGACTGGGTTCAAAACACCTTGTAC. Encoded protein: CGARDWVQNTLY. The whole CDR3 sequence reads CGARDWVQNTLYF.

To note about this clone: Genes and germline are mouse. The read gets to within 1 residue of the CDR3 end, and the germline J gene fills in the rest. The rearrangement uses TRBV26 and TRBJ2-5; 7 bases agree with TRBD1. The CDR3 contains 14 residues. V lost 4 bases, J lost 5 bases, and 6 bases stayed unmatched. Germline CDR1 reads KGHPV; CDR2 reads FQNQEV (reference sequence). CDR3 amino acids: CASSPTGMGDTQYF. The sequenced part of the CDR3 DNA is TGTGCCAGCAGTCCGACAGGGATGGGAGACACCCAGTAC.

In its sample, this clone is medium-sized (0.01 to 0.1%). Gene names are the mouse ones. The read halts 1 residue ahead of the CDR3 end, with the missing end drawn from the germline J gene. The genes are TRBV3 and TRBJ1-3; D gene ambiguous. The CDR3 length is 12 residues. Trimming removed 1 base from V and 4 bases from J, with 2 bases in between. In germline, CDR1 is SNHLY, CDR2 FYNGKV (reference sequence). CDR3 amino acids: CASSLDGNTLYF. The CDR3 bases that were read are TGTGCCAGCAGCTTAGACGGAAATACGCTCTAT.

This clone was counted a few times. The gene names given are mouse names. The CDR3 end falls 1 residue outside the read, so it is completed with the germline J gene. The J gene is TRBJ2-7, the V gene TRBV26, with D tentatively TRBD2 (6 bases). This CDR3 has 13 residues. Between the trimmed V and J ends, which lost 6 bases and 0 bases, there was a span of 9 bases. Germline CDR1 KGHPV, CDR2 FQNQEV (reference sequence). The CDR3 reads CASSLGGSYEQYF. The CDR3 DNA, read in part, is TGTGCCAGCAGCCTTGGGGGCTCCTATGAACAGTAC.

This clone was seen more than once but under ten times. Here the gene names and germline are mouse. The CDR3 extends 1 residue past the end of the read, so its final part is completed from the germline J gene. The chain couples TRBV26 to TRBJ2-5; D might be TRBD1 (6 bases). V was shortened by 3 bases and J by 2 bases, with 9 bases between the two germline ends. Germline values: CDR1 KGHPV, CDR2 FQNQEV (reference sequence). The CDR3 totals 14 residues. This CDR3 is CASSLHRVQDTQYF. CDR3 bases read: TGTGCCAGCAGTCTCCACAGGGTCCAAGACACCCAGTAC.

In regard to this clone: Mouse germline and gene names are used. The read stops 1 residue short of the end of the CDR3; the missing end is completed from the germline J gene. This sequence joins TRBV13-3 and TRBJ2-3; TRBD2 aligns across 13 bases. The CDR3 length is 16 residues. V trimming: 3 bases; J trimming: 3 bases; junction bases outside the gene matches: 4. Germline V gene sequence: CDR1 NNHDY, CDR2 SYVADS. The CDR3 is CASSGTGGARAETLYF. CDR3 bases read: TGTGCCAGCAGTGGGACTGGGGGGGCGAGAGCAGAAACGCTGTAT.

This clone showed up just a few times. Gene and germline names: mouse. The read gets to within 1 residue of the CDR3 end, and the germline J gene fills in the rest. This rearrangement joins TRBV1 to TRBJ2-2; 9 bases line up with TRBD1. V shed 3 bases, J shed 4 bases, and the junction held 6 bases outside the gene matches. In germline, CDR1 is NSQYPW, CDR2 LRSPGD (reference sequence). This CDR3 is 16 amino acids long. The CDR3 DNA, read in part, is TGCACCTGCAGTGCGAGGGACAGGGAAGGCACCGGGCAGCTCTAC. Translation: CTCSARDREGTGQLY. The complete CDR3 protein is CTCSARDREGTGQLYF.

Note on this clone: Germline and genes: mouse. The read stops 1 residue short of the end of the CDR3; the missing end is completed from the germline J gene. The genes are TRBV15 and TRBJ2-4, with D unclear. The CDR3 has 13 residues. The V gene's germline CDR1 is SGHND and CDR2 FRSKSL. The V and J ends lost 3 bases and 0 bases respectively, with 4 bases between them. The sequenced part of the CDR3 DNA is TGTGCCAGCAGTTTGGATAGTCAAAACACCTTGTAC. It encodes CASSLDSQNTLY. The whole CDR3 protein reads CASSLDSQNTLYF.

Note on this clone: Gene and germline names: mouse. The CDR3 goes on 1 residue after the read ends, and that part is filled in from the germline J gene. The chain has TRBV19 and TRBJ2-7, with 8 bases aligning to TRBD2. This CDR3 comprises 14 residues. Germline V gives CDR1 FNHDT, CDR2 SITEND (reference sequence). After removal of 1 base from V and 4 bases from J, the junction contained 4 bases not matched to a gene. CDR3 DNA (partial): TGTGCCAGCAGTATAAACTGGGGGCCTTATGAACAGTAC. Translation gives CASSINWGPYEQY. Given in full, the CDR3 is CASSINWGPYEQYF.

This clone is classed as medium-sized (0.01 to 0.1%). All gene names here are mouse names. The read stops 1 residue short of the end of the CDR3; the missing end is completed from the germline J gene. V gene TRBV13-3 combines with J gene TRBJ2-2, with 9 bases lining up with TRBD2. The CDR3 covers 14 residues. In germline, CDR1 is NNHDY, CDR2 SYVADS. With 3 bases clipped from V and 4 bases from J, the junction kept 1 base outside the gene matches. The sequenced part of the CDR3 DNA is TGTGCCAGCAGTGGGGACTGGGCCACCGGGCAGCTCTAC. It specifies CASSGDWATGQLY. The full-length CDR3 reads as CASSGDWATGQLYF.

In its sample, this clone ranks as medium-sized. The gene symbols are mouse symbols. The DNA ends 1 residue before the CDR3 does, and the rest of the CDR3 is filled in from the germline J gene. The chain is built from TRBV23 and TRBJ2-4; TRBD1 reflects the table's D call only, with no check against the DNA. Germline values: CDR1 KGHTA, CDR2 FQNQQP. This CDR3 region has 14 residues. The sequenced part of the CDR3 DNA is TGCTCCAGCAGCGTGACACCTAGTCAAAACACCTTGTAC. Its translation: CSSSVTPSQNTLY. The whole CDR3 protein is CSSSVTPSQNTLYF. Supplemented by reference TRBV23 and TRBJ2-4, the full variable domain reads DAAVTQKPRYLIKMKGQEAEMKCIPEKGHTAVFWYQQKQSKELKFLIYFQNQQPLDQIDMVKERFSAVCPSSSLCSLGIRTCEAEDSALYLCSSSVTPSQNTLYFGAGTRLSVL.

Note on this clone: Germline and genes: mouse. The read halts 1 residue ahead of the CDR3 end, with the missing end drawn from the germline J gene. The V gene is TRBV1, the J gene TRBJ2-7; 11 nucleotides match TRBD1. Germline CDR1 reads NSQYPW; CDR2 reads LRSPGD (reference sequence). V gave up 3 bases and J gave up 7 bases; unmatched junction bases: 2. This CDR3 has 13 residues. The CDR3 sequence: CTCSAGQGGEQYF. The covered CDR3 bases are TGCACCTGCAGTGCGGGACAGGGGGGGGAACAGTAC. Full variable domain (missing parts from reference TRBV1 and TRBJ2-7): VTLLEQNPRWRLVPRGQAVNLRCILKNSQYPWMSWYQQDLQKQLQWLFTLRSPGDKEVKSLPGADYLATRVTDTELRLQVANMSQGRTLYCTCSAGQGGEQYFGPGTRLTVL.

Comment on this clone: Any gene name here is a mouse gene name. The CDR3 end is not reached by the read, which stops 1 residue before it; the germline J gene fills it in. The chain recombines TRBV26 with TRBJ2-1, with no clear D. The CDR3 runs to 13 residues. Per germline, CDR1 KGHPV and CDR2 FQNQEV (reference sequence). V dropped 2 bases and J dropped 3 bases, with 5 bases sitting between them. The CDR3 sequence is CASSLNSYAEQFF. The CDR3 bases that were read are TGTGCCAGCAGTCTGAACAGCTATGCTGAGCAGTTC.

Concerning this clone itself: Gene names and germline refer to mouse. The sequence runs out 1 residue before the end of the CDR3; the remainder is reconstructed from the germline J gene. The rearrangement joins TRBV26 to TRBJ1-2, with TRBD1 identical over 9 bases. Germline values: CDR1 KGHPV, CDR2 FQNQEV (reference sequence). After removal of 6 bases from V and 3 bases from J, the junction contained 5 bases not matched to a gene. CDR3 size: 14 residues. CDR3 sequence: CASRPGQGDSDYTF. The CDR3 bases that were read are TGTGCCAGCAGGCCGGGACAGGGCGACTCCGACTACACC.

Notes on this clone: Germline and genes: mouse. The DNA ends 1 residue before the CDR3 does, and the rest of the CDR3 is filled in from the germline J gene. V and J are TRBV23 and TRBJ2-5; the table's D gene call, TRBD2, was not cross checked with the DNA. This CDR3 spans 15 amino acids. Germline lookup yields CDR1 KGHTA and CDR2 FQNQQP. The CDR3 reads CSSSLGTGGSDTQYF. The covered CDR3 bases are TGCTCCAGCAGTCTCGGGACTGGGGGATCAGACACCCAGTAC.